These 3 T cell receptor beta chains share one sample of origin, sequenced in a study of beta chain features in type 1 diabetes. Expressed TCRB transcripts were sequenced because the isolated RNA had all been reverse transcribed beforehand. Only in-frame clones appear in the TCRdb table, and some are missing; sequencing was by immunoSEQ multiplex PCR. Of 100,000 to 150,000 clones in the sample, 15% to 20% were seen once. Antigens of these TCRs are unknown. Overall study findings and caveats: Shortening of TCRB CDR3s, moderate but significant, appeared in all four CD4+ subsets of Type 1 diabetes patients.

Sequenced material: central memory CD4+ T cells from blood. The receptors originated from a man aged 18 to 29 with type 1 diabetes.

CDR3 in DNA: TGTGCCAGCACCAAACTTGGAGGGGGTGGGCATCAGCCCCAGCATTTT. It translates to CASTKLGGGGHQPQHF. The genes are TRBV25-1 and TRBJ1-5; TRBD1 is a possible D gene (6 bases). This CDR3 is built from 16 residues. The ends were cut back, 7 bases at V and 5 bases at J, with 21 bases in the middle. Germline V lookup: CDR1 MGHDK, CDR2 SYGVNS.

This clone came up a few times. V and J are TRBV10-3 and TRBJ2-3; 10 nucleotides match TRBD2. The CDR3 has 16 amino acids. The V gene end was trimmed by 3 bases and the J gene end by 0 bases; junction bases not matched to a gene: 3. From germline, CDR1 is ENHRY and CDR2 SYGVKD. CDR3 sequence (DNA): TGTGCCATCAGTGACACGACTAGCGGGAGCACAGATACGCAGTATTTT. Translating gives CAISDTTSGSTDTQYF.

This chain connects TRBV29-1 to TRBJ1-1; no reliable D call. The CDR3 contains 11 residues. The V gene lost 4 bases and the J gene lost 4 bases, with 7 bases spanning the gap. Germline V CDR1 and CDR2: SQVTM, ANQGSEA. The CDR3 reads CSVVWITEAFF. CDR3 nucleotide sequence: TGCAGCGTTGTCTGGATCACTGAAGCTTTCTTT.